This is a list of T cell receptor beta chains from one sample in a study of blood T cell repertoires in COVID-19. Clones were read by immunoSEQ multiplex PCR, and TCRdb kept only the in-frame ones, dropping some. Of roughly 53,000 clones listed, around 87% are singletons. The sequenced material came from peripheral blood. The receptors shown here come from an elderly woman with COVID-19, enrolled during active disease. Both conserved end residues are part of each CDR3. A D gene is named only where the DNA matches it firmly. A clone size is listed for some rows: how often the clone was seen (once, few, many), or a class if it is expanded.

CDR3,DNA,D,size,J,V
CASSPLQGQETQYF,TGTGCCAGCTCACCACTCCAGGGCCAAGAGACCCAGTACTTC,NA,NA,TRBJ2-5,TRBV18
CASSQFGNQETQYF,TGTGCCAGCAGCCAATTCGGGAACCAAGAGACCCAGTACTTC,NA,once,TRBJ2-5,TRBV16
CASSRQATEAFF,TGTGCCAGCAGTCGGCAGGCGACTGAAGCTTTCTTT,NA,NA,TRBJ1-1,TRBV12-3/TRBV12-4
CASNQNNQPQHF,TGTGCCAGTAATCAGAACAATCAGCCCCAGCATTTT,NA,once,TRBJ1-5,TRBV19
CASNRLAGAYNEQFF,TGTGCCAGCAATCGACTAGCGGGAGCCTACAATGAGCAGTTCTTC,TRBD2,NA,TRBJ2-1,TRBV27
CASSQDLWGGGQETQYF,TGCGCCAGCAGCCAAGATCTCTGGGGGGGCGGTCAAGAGACCCAGTACTTC,NA,NA,TRBJ2-5,TRBV4-1
CASSYSWGTDYGYTF,TGTGCCAGCAGCTACTCTTGGGGGACAGACTATGGCTACACCTTC,TRBD1,NA,TRBJ1-2,TRBV7-9
CASRLTGGPDGYTF,TGTGCCAGCAGGCTTACAGGGGGCCCGGATGGCTACACCTTC,TRBD1,NA,TRBJ1-2,TRBV2
CASSALEGGNIQYF,TGTGCCAGCAGTGCCTTGGAGGGTGGAAACATTCAGTACTTC,NA,NA,TRBJ2-4,TRBV2
CASTQGASSNQPQHF,TGTGCCAGCACCCAGGGGGCCAGTAGCAATCAGCCCCAGCATTTT,TRBD1,NA,TRBJ1-5,TRBV7-2
CSSELARNEQFF,TGCAGCTCGGAACTAGCGAGGAATGAGCAGTTCTTC,TRBD2,NA,TRBJ2-1,TRBV29-1
CASSPLSPGEQYF,TGTGCCAGCAGCCCCCTAAGCCCAGGCGAGCAGTACTTC,NA,NA,TRBJ2-7,TRBV11-2
CASSSGSTDTQYF,TGTGCCAGCAGTAGCGGGAGCACAGATACGCAGTATTTT,NA,NA,TRBJ2-3,TRBV6-4
CASSLDRGDTEAFF,TGCGCCAGCAGCTTGGACAGGGGGGACACTGAAGCTTTCTTT,TRBD1,NA,TRBJ1-1,TRBV5-1
CASSDRGMGPKGPQHF,TGTGCCAGCAGTGACCGGGGGATGGGTCCCAAGGGTCCCCAGCATTTT,NA,NA,TRBJ1-5,TRBV2
CASSLEGARAEQYF,TGTGCCAGCAGCTTAGAGGGGGCGCGGGCAGAGCAGTACTTC,TRBD1,few,TRBJ2-7,TRBV7-2
CASRTTGQPQHF,TGTGCCAGCAGAACTACAGGGCAGCCCCAGCATTTT,NA,NA,TRBJ1-5,TRBV12-3/TRBV12-4
CASRDTQETQYF,TGTGCCAGCCGGGACACCCAAGAGACCCAGTACTTC,NA,NA,TRBJ2-5,TRBV3-1/TRBV3-2
CASSERLAGVVSETQYF,TGTGCCAGCAGTGAAAGGCTAGCGGGAGTGGTAAGCGAGACCCAGTACTTC,TRBD2,NA,TRBJ2-5,TRBV6-1
CASSLPGGGSPLHF,TGCGCCAGCAGCCTCCCAGGGGGCGGTTCACCCCTCCACTTT,TRBD1,NA,TRBJ1-6,TRBV5-1
CASSYSRSSYNSPLHF,TGTGCCAGCAGTTACTCGCGGAGCTCCTATAATTCACCCCTCCACTTT,NA,NA,TRBJ1-6,TRBV6-5
CATSDPGRGVGETQYF,TGTGCCACCAGTGATCCTGGCAGGGGAGTTGGGGAGACCCAGTACTTC,NA,NA,TRBJ2-5,TRBV24-1
CASSQESGRTGELFF,TGTGCCAGCAGCCAAGAAAGCGGGAGAACCGGGGAGCTGTTTTTT,TRBD2,NA,TRBJ2-2,TRBV3-1/TRBV3-2
CASRRTVSSYEQYF,TGTGCCAGCAGACGGACAGTCAGCTCCTACGAGCAGTACTTC,NA,NA,TRBJ2-7,TRBV5-6
CASSPWDRGNPLFF,TGTGCCAGCTCTCCTTGGGACAGGGGTAACCCTCTGTTTTTT,TRBD1,NA,TRBJ1-4,TRBV18
CASSSPGRGHLEQYF,TGTGCCAGCTCCTCCCCAGGCAGGGGCCACCTAGAGCAGTACTTC,NA,NA,TRBJ2-7,TRBV18
CAWRSQGTINEKLFF,TGTGCCTGGAGATCTCAGGGGACCATCAATGAAAAACTGTTTTTT,NA,once,TRBJ1-4,TRBV30
CASSVGGRNTEAFF,TGTGCCAGTAGTGTCGGCGGGAGAAACACTGAAGCTTTCTTT,NA,NA,TRBJ1-1,TRBV19
CSASRGNRPQHF,TGCAGTGCTAGTCGGGGGAATCGGCCCCAGCATTTT,NA,once,TRBJ1-5,TRBV20-1
CASSPGLGVGYEQYF,TGTGCCAGCAGCCCGGGGTTAGGAGTGGGCTACGAGCAGTACTTC,NA,few,TRBJ2-7,TRBV5-4
CASSGRPEAEAFF,TGTGCCAGTAGTGGGCGCCCGGAGGCTGAAGCTTTCTTT,NA,NA,TRBJ1-1,TRBV19
CASSFFDSTTEQFF,TGTGCCAGCAGCTTCTTTGACAGCACCACGGAGCAGTTCTTC,NA,NA,TRBJ2-1,TRBV28
CASSLGQGMSNEQFF,TGTGCCAGCTCACTGGGACAGGGAATGTCCAATGAGCAGTTCTTC,TRBD1,NA,TRBJ2-1,TRBV18
CAWRASRLAGAAYEQYF,TGTGCCTGGAGGGCAAGCCGACTAGCGGGGGCCGCCTACGAGCAGTACTTC,TRBD2,few,TRBJ2-7,TRBV30
CASSPLNTEAFF,TGTGCCAGCTCACCCTTGAACACTGAAGCTTTCTTT,NA,once,TRBJ1-1,TRBV18